The clone carrying this T cell receptor beta chain was detected a few times. Antigen unknown. Under the authors' procedure: Between-group CDR3 differences, defined by clinicopathological status, yielded a distant-metastasis classifier for papillary thyroid cancer. TCRdb re-processed the PCR reads through MiXCR. The V and J calls were not made by the authors but by TCRdb's processing. This table has around 25,000 clones, more than 25% appearing once. Patients underwent thyroid surgery, and none had received any treatment before it. This sample was taken from a study of metastatic and nonmetastatic thyroid tumors. Study as a whole: Comparison of repertoires was carried out across blood and tumor or nodule tissue from malignant and benign thyroid patients. Overall study findings and caveats: The study reportedly found significantly higher TCR beta diversity in malignant thyroid tumors than benign nodules, in blood and tumor.

CDR1 is MNHNS, CDR2 SASEGT, per germline. The ends were cut back, 5 bases at V and 5 bases at J, with 22 bases in the middle. The CDR3 runs 17 residues. The sample comprised blood. This TCR was recovered from a male donor with papillary thyroid cancer or a benign thyroid nodule (not recorded which). Some clones in this sample may be carry-over from other donors' samples. The gene calls are TRBV6-1 and TRBJ1-3; possibly TRBD1 for D (5 bases). The CDR3 reads CASSPFTGGAGRNTIYF. CDR3 sequence (DNA): TGTGCCAGCAGTCCGTTTACGGGTGGGGCTGGACGAAACACCATATATTTT.